A single sample is the source of the 30 T cell receptor beta chains below, sequenced in a study of T cell repertoires in cytomegalovirus infection. These receptors have no identified antigens. From the reads, TCRdb called clonotypes with MiXCR, one entry per CDR3 protein. The data contain around 130,000 distinct CDR3 sequences, around 25% of them singletons. The sample taken for sequencing was PBMCs, sequenced either directly or after in vitro stimulation (not recorded which). Every receptor here comes from a human donor in good health (CMV status not recorded). Some clones in this sample may be carry-over from other donors' samples.

This chain joins TRBV4-1 and TRBJ1-3, with D tentatively TRBD1 (6 bases). The CDR3 is 17 residues long. Trimming shortened V by 0 bases and J by 4 bases, and 16 bases separated the two germline ends. Looked up from germline, CDR1 is MGHRA and CDR2 is YSYEKL. CDR3 sequence reads: CASSQELQGLVGNTIYF. The CDR3, as DNA: TGCGCCAGCAGCCAAGAGCTCCAGGGGCTAGTAGGAAACACCATATATTTT.

V usage is TRBV12-3 or TRBV12-4 and J usage is TRBJ1-4; D ambiguous. Trimming took off 3 bases at V and 5 bases at J, with 7 bases between the two ends. This CDR3 spans 13 amino acids. The CDR3 DNA sequence: TGTGCCAGCAGTTTTTATAAAAATGAAAAACTGTTTTTT. Protein product: CASSFYKNEKLFF.

The chain combines TRBV20-1 with TRBJ2-1; TRBD2 aligns across 8 bases. CDR1 is DFQATT, CDR2 SNEGSKA, per germline (reference sequence). The CDR3 sequence is 14 residues long. The V and J ends lost 2 bases and 6 bases, in that order; junction bases with no gene match: 6. CDR3 nucleotide sequence: TGCAGTGCTAGACCGGGACTAGGGGCCAATGAGCAGTTCTTC. It encodes CSARPGLGANEQFF.

This clonotype has at least ten counts. The V call is TRBV7-2, the J call TRBJ2-4, with D possibly TRBD2 on 5 matching bases. The length of the CDR3 is 15 residues. V lost 4 bases and J 5 bases, leaving 15 bases between the germline ends. Germline V gene data show CDR1 as SGHTA and CDR2 as FQGNSA. The CDR3, as DNA: TGTGCCAGCAGCTCCTCGACCACCGGGGAAAACATTCAGTACTTC. It translates to CASSSSTTGENIQYF.

In this sample, this clonotype turned up many times. The chain uses TRBV11-3 and TRBJ2-7; the match to TRBD1 covers 7 bases. V gave up 1 base and J gave up 7 bases; unmatched junction bases: 4. Per germline, CDR1 SGHNT and CDR2 YENEEA. The CDR3 has 13 residues. The CDR3, as DNA: TGTGCCAGCAGCTTAGGGGACAGAGGGGAGCAGTACTTC. Translation: CASSLGDRGEQYF.

This clonotype was seen more than once but under ten times. V usage is TRBV7-9 and J usage is TRBJ2-7; D not resolved. CDR1 SEHNR and CDR2 FQNEAQ come from the germline V gene (reference sequence). The CDR3 is made up of 15 amino acids. V was trimmed by 5 bases and J by 0 bases, leaving 14 bases between them. The CDR3 DNA reads as TGTGCCAGCAGCCCTAGAGCACTCAGCTCCTACGAGCAGTACTTC. Its translation: CASSPRALSSYEQYF.

This clonotype occurred a few times. The gene calls are TRBV12-3 or TRBV12-4 and TRBJ2-2; a possible D gene is TRBD2 (6 bases). The CDR3 loop spans 15 amino acids. V lost 6 bases to trimming and J lost 2 bases, with 13 bases between them. CDR3 nucleotides: TGTGCCAGCAGCTGGGGGACTCCAAACACCGGGGAGCTGTTTTTT. Residues: CASSWGTPNTGELFF.

V is TRBV19 and J is TRBJ2-2, with TRBD2 matching 11 bases. CDR3 size: 16 residues. V lost 3 bases and J lost 7; bases outside the gene matches: 7. CDR1 is LNHDA, CDR2 SQIVND, per germline (reference sequence). CDR3: CASSMLSSGRSGELFF. The CDR3 bases are TGTGCCAGTAGTATGCTATCTAGCGGGAGGAGCGGGGAGCTGTTTTTT.

This clonotype appeared a few times. V gene TRBV11-2 combines with J gene TRBJ1-2; the match to TRBD1 covers 7 bases. Per germline, CDR1 SGHAT and CDR2 FQNNGV. V lost 4 bases to trimming and J lost 3 bases; unmatched junction nucleotides: 2. There are 13 residues in the CDR3. The CDR3 bases are TGTGCCAGCAGCTCGACAGGGTACTATGGCTACACCTTC. It encodes CASSSTGYYGYTF.

In its sample, this clonotype ranks as medium-sized. V gene TRBV5-1 combines with J gene TRBJ2-1, with 15 bases matching TRBD2. Germline V gives CDR1 SGHRS, CDR2 YFSETQ. The trim removed 4 bases at V and 5 bases at J, leaving 4 bases unmatched. The CDR3 totals 16 residues. CDR3 region: CASSTGLAGGNNEQFF. CDR3 nucleotides: TGCGCCAGCAGCACAGGACTAGCGGGAGGGAACAATGAGCAGTTCTTC.

This clonotype appeared many times. The chain recombines TRBV5-1 with TRBJ2-1, with 10 bases identical to TRBD2. The CDR3 is 17 amino acids. V trimming: 0 bases; J trimming: 8 bases; junction bases outside the gene matches: 11. Germline values: CDR1 SGHRS, CDR2 YFSETQ. CDR3 nucleotide sequence: TGCGCCAGCAGCTTGGCGGGGTTTGCTAGCGGGAGCGATGAGCAGTTCTTC. It is translated as CASSLAGFASGSDEQFF.

The chain recombines TRBV5-1 with TRBJ2-1; 12 bases map to TRBD2. Germline CDR1 reads SGHRS; CDR2 reads YFSETQ. V was pared by 4 bases and J by 6 bases, with 5 bases of the junction left unmatched. The CDR3 is 15 residues long. CDR3 DNA sequence: TGCGCCAGCAGCCCCGGGACTAGCGGGTTCAATGAGCAGTTCTTC. Translating it yields CASSPGTSGFNEQFF.

There are a few counts of this clonotype. This rearrangement joins TRBV6-5 to TRBJ1-1, with a tentative D call TRBD1 (5 bases). The V end was cut by 2 bases, the J end by 0 bases, with 10 bases between. The germline CDR1 and CDR2 sequences are MNHEY and SVGAGI. The CDR3 is 15 amino acids. This CDR3 is CASSYLGPLNTEAFF. CDR3 in DNA: TGTGCCAGCAGTTACCTGGGACCTCTGAACACTGAAGCTTTCTTT.

The CDR3 is CASSHGQGAHGYTF. In nucleotides, the CDR3 is TGTGCCAGCAGTCACGGACAGGGGGCCCATGGCTACACCTTC. The chain links TRBV7-4 to TRBJ1-2, with 11 bases matching TRBD1. CDR1 and CDR2 (germline): SGHVT, SQSDAQ. Unmatched junction bases numbered 6, after V lost 6 bases and J lost 6 bases. The CDR3 is 14 amino acids.

The chain combines TRBV18 with TRBJ2-6; D is unclear. V lost 3 bases, J lost 1 base, and 7 bases lay in between. The germline gives CDR1 KGHSH, CDR2 LQKENI. This CDR3 is 15 amino acids long. CDR3 coding DNA: TGTGCCAGCTCACCCCCCAGGTCTGGGGCCAACGTCCTGACTTTC. It yields the protein CASSPPRSGANVLTF. Complete variable domain (other parts from reference TRBV18 and TRBJ2-6): NAGVMQNPRHLVRRRGQEARLRCSPMKGHSHVYWYRQLPEEGLKFMVYLQKENIIDESGMPKERFSAEFPKEGPSILRIQQVVRGDSAAYFCASSPPRSGANVLTFGAGSRLTVL.

The rearrangement links TRBV6-2 or TRBV6-3 to TRBJ2-1; possible D gene TRBD2, 6 bases. V lost 6 bases to trimming and J lost 12 bases, with 15 bases between them. Germline CDR1 and CDR2: MNHEY and SVGEGT. This CDR3 has 12 residues. This CDR3 is CASSLVGGAQFF. The DNA of the CDR3 is TGTGCCAGCAGCCTCGTCGGCGGGGCGCAGTTCTTC.

This clonotype was detected ten times or more. The chain links TRBV20-1 to TRBJ2-1; possible D gene TRBD1, 6 bases. The CDR3 spans 15 residues. V was trimmed by 0 bases and J by 3 bases, leaving 12 bases between them. Germline CDR1 reads DFQATT; CDR2 reads SNEGSKA (reference sequence). CDR3 in DNA: TGCAGTGCTAGAGATAGGGACAATATCTACAATGAGCAGTTCTTC. Amino acids: CSARDRDNIYNEQFF.

V is TRBV12-3 or TRBV12-4 and J is TRBJ1-4, with D perhaps matching TRBD1 (6 bases). The CDR3 runs to 16 residues. The V gene lost 5 bases and the J gene lost 7 bases, with 20 bases spanning the gap. CDR3 bases: TGTGCCAGCAGTATAACGAGTGGGGGGGCTCGTGAAAAACTGTTTTTT. This translates into CASSITSGGAREKLFF.

The chain joins TRBV7-2 to TRBJ2-7; tentatively, D is TRBD2 (5 bases). The CDR3 runs 13 residues. V lost 6 bases to trimming and J lost 3 bases, with 12 bases between them. Germline V gene sequence: CDR1 SGHTA, CDR2 FQGNSA. The CDR3 DNA is TGTGCCAGCAGTCTAGGACTTAGCTACGAGCAGTACTTC. Translation: CASSLGLSYEQYF.

A few counts support this clonotype. The rearrangement uses TRBV20-1 and TRBJ2-5; the match to TRBD1 covers 10 bases. The CDR3 spans 13 residues. CDR1 and CDR2 from the germline V gene are DFQATT and SNEGSKA (reference sequence). Trimming removed 6 bases from V and 3 bases from J; junction bases left unmatched: 4. The CDR3: CSATGTGEETQYF. CDR3 bases: TGCAGTGCCACCGGGACAGGGGAAGAGACCCAGTACTTC.

V is TRBV7-2 and J is TRBJ2-4; maybe TRBD1 (7 bases). The CDR3 length is 14 residues. V lost 5 bases and J 6 bases, leaving 14 bases between the germline ends. From germline, CDR1 is SGHTA and CDR2 FQGNSA. The CDR3 DNA sequence: TGTGCCAGCAGCACGGACAGGAGGGGAAACATTCAGTACTTC. Protein: CASSTDRRGNIQYF.

V is TRBV5-1 and J is TRBJ2-6, with D unclear. Germline V gene sequence: CDR1 SGHRS, CDR2 YFSETQ. This CDR3 is 16 amino acids long. The V end was cut by 0 bases, the J end by 1 base, with 8 bases between. CDR3 nucleotides: TGCGCCAGCAGCTTGGATGCCTTGTCTGGGGCCAACGTCCTGACTTTC. Translation gives CASSLDALSGANVLTF.

This clonotype was detected ten times or more. V is TRBV11-3 and J is TRBJ1-6; 7 bases align to TRBD1. The CDR3 sequence is 15 residues long. Germline V gene lookup returns CDR1 SGHNT and CDR2 YENEEA. V lost 4 bases and J lost 7; bases outside the gene matches: 7. The DNA of the CDR3 is TGTGCCAGCAGCTCGACACAGGGGCCCAATTCACCCCTCCACTTT. Amino acids: CASSSTQGPNSPLHF. Full variable domain (rest looked up from reference TRBV11-3 and TRBJ1-6): EAGVVQSPRYKIIEKKQPVAFWCNPISGHNTLYWYLQNLGQGPELLIRYENEEAVDDSQLPKDRFSAERLKGVDSTLKIQPAELGDSAVYLCASSSTQGPNSPLHFGNGTRLTVT.

This chain joins TRBV5-4 and TRBJ2-7, with D possibly TRBD2 on 5 matching bases. This CDR3 spans 12 amino acids. Germline V gene lookup returns CDR1 SGHNT and CDR2 YYREEE (reference sequence). V lost 0 bases and J 5 bases, leaving 6 bases between the germline ends. The CDR3 region has the DNA TGTGCCAGCAGCTTGGCCGGGGACGAGCAGTACTTC. Protein product: CASSLAGDEQYF.

The chain links TRBV2 to TRBJ1-2; D may be TRBD1 (6 bases). V was trimmed by 6 bases and J by 2 bases, leaving 13 bases between them. The CDR3 covers 14 residues. Germline CDR1 and CDR2: SNHLY and FYNNEI. The CDR3 DNA follows: TGTGCCAGCAGCCGCCGGACAGCGAACTATGGCTACACCTTC. This codes for CASSRRTANYGYTF.

The chain employs TRBV6-6 and TRBJ2-5; 8 nucleotides agree with TRBD1. This CDR3 spans 16 amino acids. V lost 0 bases to trimming and J lost 4 bases; unmatched junction nucleotides: 7. Looked up from germline, CDR1 is MNHNY and CDR2 is SVGAGI (reference sequence). CDR3 protein: CASSYSPQGVGETQYF. Written as DNA, the CDR3 is TGTGCCAGCAGTTACTCGCCACAGGGGGTTGGAGAGACCCAGTACTTC.

The chain carries TRBV5-1 and TRBJ2-7; possible D gene TRBD2, 5 bases. V dropped 0 bases and J dropped 2 bases, with 15 bases sitting between them. Germline V lookup: CDR1 SGHRS, CDR2 YFSETQ. This CDR3 region has 16 residues. CDR3 sequence: CASSLDSEEWAYEQYF. DNA of the CDR3: TGCGCCAGCAGCTTGGATTCGGAGGAGTGGGCCTACGAGCAGTACTTC.

The CDR3 loop reads CASSTRDRPLAKNIQYF. CDR3 DNA: TGTGCCAGCAGCACAAGGGACAGACCCTTAGCCAAAAACATTCAGTACTTC. The chain couples TRBV7-2 to TRBJ2-4, with TRBD1 matching over 7 bases. Trimming took 5 bases from V and 0 from J; bases not matched to a gene: 10. This CDR3 is built from 17 residues. The germline V gene has CDR1 SGHTA and CDR2 FQGNSA.

The J gene is TRBJ1-1, the V gene TRBV6-1; D gene unclear. V was clipped by 2 bases and J by 0 bases, with 7 bases between them. The germline gives CDR1 MNHNS, CDR2 SASEGT. The CDR3 has 14 residues. The CDR3 region is CASSENRMNTEAFF. CDR3 nucleotide sequence: TGTGCCAGCAGTGAAAACAGAATGAACACTGAAGCTTTCTTT.

This clonotype was detected many times. The V and J genes are TRBV7-2 and TRBJ1-1; 7 positions agree with TRBD1. The germline V gene encodes CDR1 SGHTA and CDR2 FQGNSA. The ends lost 3 bases at V and 2 bases at J; junction bases unmatched: 12. The CDR3 covers 17 residues. The CDR3 is CASSLRGQRWGNTEAFF. Written as DNA, the CDR3 is TGTGCCAGCAGCTTGAGGGGGCAGAGGTGGGGTAACACTGAAGCTTTCTTT.